Presented here are 9 T cell receptor beta chains from one specimen sequenced in a study of T cell changes during pregnancy in multiple sclerosis. Here immunoSEQ multiplex PCR was the method, and the copy in TCRdb shows in-frame clones only, minus some. This sample carries about 60,000 clones, roughly 92% of them seen once, and the ten largest clones take approximately 3.3%. The source material was CD8+ T cells from peripheral blood mononuclear cells, sampled in the second trimester of pregnancy. Receptors were obtained from a female donor with multiple sclerosis, enrolled in a pregnancy study.

The rearrangement links TRBV29-1 to TRBJ2-3; D is possibly TRBD1 (5 bases). This CDR3 is built from 14 residues. The germline V gene has CDR1 SQVTM and CDR2 ANQGSEA. V lost 3 bases and J 0 bases, leaving 10 bases between the germline ends. The CDR3, as DNA: TGCAGCGTTGATTTAGACAGTAGCACAGATACGCAGTATTTT. It codes for CSVDLDSSTDTQYF.

The J gene is TRBJ2-5, the V gene TRBV11-2; 10 bases agree with TRBD2. The V gene's germline CDR1 is SGHAT and CDR2 FQNNGV. CDR3 length: 16 amino acids. With 0 bases clipped from V and 2 bases from J, the junction kept 3 bases outside the gene matches. This CDR3 reads CASSLELAGDQETQYF. Here the CDR3 DNA reads TGTGCCAGCAGCTTAGAGCTAGCGGGGGATCAAGAGACCCAGTACTTC.

The chain uses TRBV7-9 and TRBJ2-7, with D perhaps TRBD2 (5 bases). V was cut by 4 bases and J by 4 bases, with 17 bases left in between. Per the germline V gene, CDR1 is SEHNR and CDR2 is FQNEAQ (reference sequence). CDR3 length equals 15 residues. CDR3 DNA: TGTGCCAGCAGCTCGCCCGAGGGAACGGCTTACGAGCAGTACTTC. Translating it yields CASSSPEGTAYEQYF.

This clone was observed a single time. The chain couples TRBV11-2 to TRBJ2-1, with 12 bases aligning to TRBD2. Germline V lookup: CDR1 SGHAT, CDR2 FQNNGV. The CDR3 is 17 residues long. The V and J ends lost 0 bases and 4 bases, in that order; junction bases with no gene match: 4. The CDR3 sequence: CASSLDLAGGAYNEQFF. The CDR3 nucleotides are TGTGCCAGCAGCTTAGATCTAGCGGGAGGGGCGTACAATGAGCAGTTCTTC.

The rearrangement uses TRBV11-2 and TRBJ2-7; a weak D match, TRBD2 (6 bases). V was trimmed by 6 bases and J by 1 base, leaving 16 bases between them. The CDR3 loop spans 15 amino acids. Germline V CDR1 and CDR2: SGHAT, FQNNGV. The CDR3 loop is CASSYTTGTSYEQYF. Written as DNA, the CDR3 is TGTGCCAGCAGTTACACAACCGGGACTTCCTACGAGCAGTACTTC.

J is TRBJ2-5 and V is TRBV10-3; 11 bases match TRBD2. V was clipped by 7 bases and J by 5 bases; unmatched bases: 18. The CDR3 has 18 residues. Germline CDR1 is ENHRY and CDR2 is SYGVKD. The CDR3 here is CAIKEGDATSGSYETQYF. In nucleotides, the CDR3 is TGTGCCATCAAGGAAGGGGACGCAACTAGCGGGAGTTACGAGACCCAGTACTTC.

The gene calls are TRBV19 and TRBJ1-1, with D unresolved. Trimming shortened V by 7 bases and J by 4 bases, and 10 bases separated the two germline ends. Germline V lookup: CDR1 LNHDA, CDR2 SQIVND (reference sequence). CDR3 length: 12 residues. The CDR3 loop reads CASKYGSTEAFF. CDR3 sequence (DNA): TGTGCCAGTAAGTACGGGTCCACTGAAGCTTTCTTT.

The V call is TRBV12-5, the J call TRBJ1-2; 7 bases match TRBD1. Germline CDR1 is LGHNT and CDR2 is FRNRAP. The ends lost 5 bases at V and 8 bases at J; junction bases unmatched: 8. CDR3 length: 13 residues. In DNA form, the CDR3 reads TGTGCTAGTGGTCAGACAGGGACGGAGGGCTACACCTTC. The encoded protein is CASGQTGTEGYTF.

The chain uses TRBV29-1 and TRBJ1-1; TRBD1 agrees at 7 bases. The CDR3 has 12 amino acids. Germline V CDR1 and CDR2: SQVTM, ANQGSEA. V lost 1 base and J lost 11; bases outside the gene matches: 7. This chain's CDR3 is CSVEGDRLWAFF. Written as DNA, the CDR3 is TGCAGCGTTGAAGGGGACAGACTTTGGGCTTTCTTT.